This T cell receptor (beta chain) is drawn from a study of CD8 T cells in Susac syndrome. With random hexamers, reverse transcription was performed on roughly 0.5 to 1 ug of RNA. TCR beta CDR3 was amplified by immunoSEQ covering 54 Vbeta and 13 Jbeta. TCRdb recomputed calls from the immunoSEQ multiplex PCR reads with MiXCR, one row per CDR3 protein. In the table there are roughly 150,000 distinct CDR3 sequences, around 93% of which are singletons. The V gene end was trimmed by 6 bases and the J gene end by 4 bases; junction bases not matched to a gene: 6. The germline CDR1 and CDR2 sequences are SGHVS and FNYEAQ. The CDR3 runs 14 residues. TCR beta sequencing covered blood CD8+ and CD4+ T cells. The controls were healthy donors who were matched for age and sex. TEMRA cells were FACS-enriched, and CD8+ and CD4+ T cells were isolated negatively.

Source material: CD4+ T cells from PBMCs. This clonotype originated in a human donor in good health. The chain uses TRBV7-6 and TRBJ2-7; 10 nucleotides line up with TRBD2. The CDR3 bases are TGTGCCAGCAGACCTAGCGGGGGTGGTTACGAGCAGTACTTC. Translated: CASRPSGGGYEQYF.